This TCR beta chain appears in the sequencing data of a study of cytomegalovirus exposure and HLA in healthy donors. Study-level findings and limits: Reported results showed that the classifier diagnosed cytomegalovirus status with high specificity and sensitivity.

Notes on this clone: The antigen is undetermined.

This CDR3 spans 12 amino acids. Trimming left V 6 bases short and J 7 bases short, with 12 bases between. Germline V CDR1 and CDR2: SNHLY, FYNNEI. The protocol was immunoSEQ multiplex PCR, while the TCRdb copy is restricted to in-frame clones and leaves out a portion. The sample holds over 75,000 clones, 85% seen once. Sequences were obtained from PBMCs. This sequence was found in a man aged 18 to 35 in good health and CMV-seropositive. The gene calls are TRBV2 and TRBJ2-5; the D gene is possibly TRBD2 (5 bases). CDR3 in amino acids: CASRDLAGTQYF. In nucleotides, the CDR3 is TGTGCCAGCAGGGACTTGGCCGGGACCCAGTACTTC.